This section outlines one TCR beta chain sequence together with its context. The sample originates from a study of blood T cell repertoires in COVID-19. About the study: The United States, Italy and Spain were the sources of the acute and convalescent COVID-19 samples. PBMCs, B-cell-depleted T cells, or T cells provided the cDNA or gDNA that made up the material.

Methods used by the authors: Nucleated cell counts were estimated from reference gene primer amplification. TCRdb's copy holds only in-frame clones and misses some; the assay was immunoSEQ multiplex PCR. The V and J calls and clone size were taken over from that table, and D and trimming were inferred from the DNA. The sample consists of over 200,000 clones, approximately 82% of them appearing once. The CDR3 extends over 13 amino acids. Germline loops: CDR1 LNHDA, CDR2 SQIVND (reference sequence). Trimming cost V 4 bases and J 3 bases, with 9 bases left between them. The sequenced sample was peripheral blood. This clonotype was obtained from a woman aged 50 to 60 with acute or convalescent COVID-19. The chain employs TRBV19 and TRBJ2-5; TRBD2 is a possible D gene (6 bases). The CDR3 DNA reads as TGTGCCAGTAGTAGGGACTCCAAAGAGACCCAGTACTTC. Translation: CASSRDSKETQYF.